Presented here are 32 T cell receptor beta chains from one specimen sequenced in a study of shared clonotypes between healthy human individuals. The data were produced by immunoSEQ multiplex PCR, yet TCRdb's version contains in-frame clones alone and is incomplete. The table lists about 1.1 million clones, around 77% of them singletons. The sequenced sample consisted of memory CD4+ T cells from PBMCs. Subset meaning: CD45RA-negative fraction. These receptors came from a young man in good health. Some clones in this sample may be carry-over from other donors' samples.

The chain employs TRBV28 and TRBJ2-1; possibly TRBD1 for D (5 bases). The CDR3 consists of 14 residues. Germline lookup yields CDR1 MDHEN and CDR2 SYDVKM. Trimming stripped 6 bases from V and 3 bases from J, with 12 bases between. CDR3 bases: TGTGCCAGCAGCCCGGCCAGGGACTACAATGAGCAGTTCTTC. It specifies CASSPARDYNEQFF.

This clone was found a few times. A read error may explain this, as a much larger clone is one base away. The sample holds other DNA sequences that translate to the same CDR3. V gene TRBV30 combines with J gene TRBJ1-4; D gene uncertain. Trimming shortened V by 0 bases and J by 5 bases, and 7 bases separated the two germline ends. The CDR3 has 13 amino acids. Germline assignment: CDR1 GTSNPN and CDR2 SVGIG (reference sequence). CDR3 sequence reads: CAWSVNSNEKLFF. CDR3 in DNA: TGTGCCTGGAGTGTAAACAGCAATGAAAAACTGTTTTTT.

V and J are TRBV7-9 and TRBJ1-3; tentatively, D is TRBD1 (5 bases). Trimming left V 8 bases short and J 0 bases short, with 23 bases between. The length of the CDR3 is 18 residues. Germline V gene sequence: CDR1 SEHNR, CDR2 FQNEAQ (reference sequence). CDR3 amino acids: CASLKNIGSGTSGNTIYF. In DNA form, the CDR3 reads TGTGCCAGCTTGAAAAATATTGGGTCTGGGACCTCTGGAAACACCATATATTTT.

This sequence joins TRBV9 and TRBJ2-7; the D gene is possibly TRBD2 (6 bases). This CDR3 is 13 amino acids long. Germline V CDR1 and CDR2: SGDLS, YYNGEE. Trimming stripped 0 bases from V and 10 bases from J, with 14 bases between. CDR3 loop: CASSVAPGGKQYF. The DNA of the CDR3 is TGTGCCAGCAGCGTAGCGCCCGGGGGTAAACAGTACTTC.

This sequence joins TRBV15 and TRBJ1-4, with D unclear. The ends were cut back, 0 bases at V and 7 bases at J, with 9 bases in the middle. CDR3 size: 14 residues. Per germline, CDR1 LNHNV and CDR2 YYDKDF (reference sequence). In nucleotides, the CDR3 is TGTGCCACCAGCAGAGATCAACCGCTTGAAAAACTGTTTTTT. Protein product: CATSRDQPLEKLFF.

The V gene is TRBV5-4, the J gene TRBJ2-2; perhaps TRBD2 as D (5 bases). V lost 5 bases and J lost 6, with 14 bases in between. This CDR3 contains 14 residues. Germline CDR1 reads SGHNT; CDR2 reads YYREEE (reference sequence). Written as DNA, the CDR3 is TGTGCCAGCAGTATGCAACGGACTTCCGGGGAGCTGTTTTTT. It specifies CASSMQRTSGELFF. Variable domain in full (rest from reference TRBV5-4 and TRBJ2-2): ETGVTQSPTHLIKTRGQQVTLRCSSQSGHNTVSWYQQALGQGPQFIFQYYREEENGRGNFPPRFSGLQFPNYSSELNVNALELDDSALYLCASSMQRTSGELFFGEGSRLTVL.

The chain is built from TRBV29-1 and TRBJ1-2; the D is unclear. V lost 4 bases to trimming and J lost 0 bases, with 9 bases between them. From germline, CDR1 is SQVTM and CDR2 ANQGSEA. The CDR3 runs to 13 residues. The CDR3 DNA reads TGCAGCGTTGGTTTTCCGACTAACTATGGCTACACCTTC. Encoded protein: CSVGFPTNYGYTF.

The chain joins TRBV28 to TRBJ1-2; 9 bases align to TRBD1. Germline V gene data show CDR1 as MDHEN and CDR2 as SYDVKM. The CDR3 covers 16 residues. Losses at the gene ends were 9 bases for V and 4 bases for J; bases not matched to a gene: 15. CDR3 protein: CASGPLPGQGSYGYTF. As DNA, the CDR3 is TGTGCCAGTGGTCCCCTACCGGGACAGGGATCCTATGGCTACACCTTC.

This clone was seen only a few times. The chain recombines TRBV4-1 with TRBJ2-1; D may correspond to TRBD1 or TRBD2 (6 bases each). The germline V gene encodes CDR1 MGHRA and CDR2 YSYEKL. The CDR3 runs to 16 residues. The germline V and J ends were trimmed by 3 bases and 4 bases, with 16 bases remaining between them. CDR3 amino acids: CASSHPGAAGYNEQFF. The CDR3 DNA follows: TGCGCCAGCAGCCACCCGGGGGCGGCGGGATACAATGAGCAGTTCTTC.

About this clone: The same CDR3 arises from other DNA sequences in this sample as well. The J gene is TRBJ1-2, the V gene TRBV18; D gene ambiguous. The CDR3 has 13 residues. Between the trimmed V and J ends, which lost 3 bases and 2 bases, there was a span of 7 bases. Germline-derived CDR1 and CDR2 are KGHSH and LQKENI. The CDR3 DNA reads TGTGCCAGCTCACCCGAAAAGAACTATGGCTACACCTTC. Its translation: CASSPEKNYGYTF.

This chain connects TRBV2 to TRBJ2-7, with TRBD2 matching over 7 bases. V shed 6 bases and J 3 bases; nucleotides not matched to a gene: 8. The CDR3 length is 14 residues. The germline V gene has CDR1 SNHLY and CDR2 FYNNEI. The CDR3 reads CASRGLLANYEQYF. As DNA, the CDR3 is TGTGCCAGCAGGGGACTACTAGCGAACTACGAGCAGTACTTC. Complete variable domain (other parts from reference TRBV2 and TRBJ2-7): EPEVTQTPSHQVTQMGQEVILRCVPISNHLYFYWYRQILGQKVEFLVSFYNNEISEKSEIFDDQFSVERPDGSNFTLKIRSTKLEDSAMYFCASRGLLANYEQYFGPGTRLTVT.

The chain recombines TRBV10-3 with TRBJ2-4; tentative D call: TRBD2 (5 bases). The V gene lost 3 bases and the J gene lost 3 bases, with 15 bases spanning the gap. Germline values: CDR1 ENHRY, CDR2 SYGVKD. The CDR3 has 16 residues. The CDR3 DNA is TGTGCCATCAGTGATACGGGATGGGAGCACAAAAACATTCAGTACTTC. Translating it yields CAISDTGWEHKNIQYF.

This clone was seen only a few times. The genes are TRBV10-3 and TRBJ2-2; 9 nucleotides align to TRBD2. CDR3 size: 15 residues. Looked up from germline, CDR1 is ENHRY and CDR2 is SYGVKD. The V gene end was trimmed by 6 bases and the J gene end by 7 bases; junction bases not matched to a gene: 9. This CDR3 reads CAISLSGRGGGELFF. Here the CDR3 DNA reads TGTGCCATCAGCCTTAGCGGGAGAGGTGGCGGGGAGCTGTTTTTT.

This clone occurred once. This chain connects TRBV9 to TRBJ2-1; 14 positions agree with TRBD2. Germline V gene data show CDR1 as SGDLS and CDR2 as YYNGEE. There are 18 residues in the CDR3. With 4 bases clipped from V and 6 bases from J, the junction kept 12 bases outside the gene matches. Here the CDR3 DNA reads TGTGCCAGCAGCTCCGCAGGGACTAGCGGGAGCGGGGGCAATGAGCAGTTCTTC. This encodes CASSSAGTSGSGGNEQFF.

On this clone: This may arise from a read error, as a much more abundant clone is one base away. The chain links TRBV30 to TRBJ2-5; tentatively, D is TRBD2 (6 bases). CDR1 and CDR2 from the germline V gene are GTSNPN and SVGIG (reference sequence). CDR3 size: 13 residues. The CDR3 coding sequence is TGTGCCTGGAGCGCCAACATCCGGGAGACCCGGTACTTC. It is translated as CAWSANIRETRYF.

This clone was recorded only once. The chain links TRBV7-9 to TRBJ2-1; D remains unclear. The CDR3 sequence is 14 residues long. Germline CDR1 is SEHNR and CDR2 is FQNEAQ (reference sequence). Trimming took off 5 bases at V and 4 bases at J, with 12 bases between the two ends. CDR3 sequence reads: CASSPPLLYNEQFF. CDR3 DNA sequence: TGTGCCAGCAGCCCACCCCTGCTTTACAATGAGCAGTTCTTC.

This chain links TRBV5-6 with TRBJ2-7, with 10 bases lining up with TRBD1. CDR3 size: 13 residues. CDR1 SGHDT and CDR2 YYEEEE come from the germline V gene. Trimming removed 4 bases from V and 7 bases from J; junction bases left unmatched: 5. The CDR3 nucleotides are TGTGCCAGCAGCACGGACAGGGGGTTTGAGCAGTACTTC. Its protein is CASSTDRGFEQYF.

The chain joins TRBV19 to TRBJ2-1; 11 positions match TRBD2. The J segment lost 4 bases and the V segment lost 3 bases, leaving 2 bases of the junction unmatched. The CDR3 has 15 residues. CDR1 and CDR2 (germline): LNHDA, SQIVND (reference sequence). CDR3 coding DNA: TGTGCCAGTAGTATTGCTAGCGGGAGGTACAATGAGCAGTTCTTC. As protein: CASSIASGRYNEQFF.

The V and J genes are TRBV7-6 and TRBJ2-1, with 9 bases aligning to TRBD2. The germline V gene encodes CDR1 SGHVS and CDR2 FNYEAQ. With V trimmed by 5 bases and J by 1 base, 15 bases remained unmatched. The CDR3 has 19 amino acids. The CDR3, as DNA: TGTGCCAGCAGCGGAAGGGGCGGGAGGGCCTATAGATCCTACAATGAGCAGTTCTTC. As protein: CASSGRGGRAYRSYNEQFF.

Only a few counts were recorded for this clone. The chain carries TRBV30 and TRBJ2-3, with a possible D match to TRBD2 (6 bases). The CDR3 has 14 residues. V was cut by 5 bases and J by 2 bases, with 14 bases left in between. The germline gives CDR1 GTSNPN, CDR2 SVGIG (reference sequence). CDR3 residues: CAWGAAGNTDTQYF. CDR3 DNA: TGTGCCTGGGGCGCGGCGGGAAACACAGATACGCAGTATTTT.

This clone was found many times. The V gene is TRBV5-4, the J gene TRBJ1-4; D ambiguous. With 7 bases removed from V and 0 bases from J, the gap between germline ends came to 10 bases. Per the germline V gene, CDR1 is SGHNT and CDR2 is YYREEE (reference sequence). CDR3 size: 14 residues. CDR3 nucleotide sequence: TGTGCCAGCCAAGACACTCCAACTAATGAAAAACTGTTTTTT. Amino acids: CASQDTPTNEKLFF.

This rearrangement joins TRBV29-1 to TRBJ1-2; D unclear. This CDR3 comprises 14 residues. Between the trimmed V and J ends, which lost 1 base and 6 bases, there was a span of 15 bases. Germline lookup yields CDR1 SQVTM and CDR2 ANQGSEA. CDR3 DNA: TGCAGCGTTGAAGGACGGGGAGCGAACCATGGCTACACCTTC. Translation gives CSVEGRGANHGYTF. Combining the CDR3 with reference TRBV29-1 and TRBJ1-2 gives the whole variable domain SAVISQKPSRDICQRGTSLTIQCQVDSQVTMMFWYRQQPGQSLTLIATANQGSEATYESGFVIDKFPISRPNLTFSTLTVSNMSPEDSSIYLCSVEGRGANHGYTFGSGTRLTVV.

The chain employs TRBV28 and TRBJ1-1, with 7 bases that match TRBD1. Germline values: CDR1 MDHEN, CDR2 SYDVKM. The CDR3 is 14 amino acids. The V gene end was trimmed by 4 bases and the J gene end by 7 bases; junction bases not matched to a gene: 9. The CDR3 DNA sequence: TGTGCCAGCAGTTCACCGCGACCAGGGGGTGAAGCTTTCTTT. This encodes CASSSPRPGGEAFF.

Many counts were recorded for this clone. The chain joins TRBV2 to TRBJ1-2; D is perhaps TRBD1 (6 bases). The V end was cut by 10 bases, the J end by 6 bases, with 15 bases between. The germline CDR1 and CDR2 sequences are SNHLY and FYNNEI. This CDR3 region has 12 residues. The CDR3 sequence is CATQGGSNGYTF. The CDR3 DNA sequence: TGTGCCACACAAGGGGGATCGAATGGCTACACCTTC.

In its sample, this clone was seen many times. The chain uses TRBV5-1 and TRBJ2-7; no definite D call. There are 13 residues in the CDR3. Germline lookup yields CDR1 SGHRS and CDR2 YFSETQ. Trimming stripped 6 bases from V and 6 bases from J, with 16 bases between. CDR3 protein: CASTTLPMSEQYF. The CDR3 bases are TGCGCCAGCACCACTCTTCCGATGAGCGAGCAGTACTTC.

This clone appeared once. V is TRBV7-9 and J is TRBJ1-1, with TRBD1 matching 10 bases. CDR1 SEHNR and CDR2 FQNEAQ come from the germline V gene (reference sequence). The CDR3 extends over 15 amino acids. V was clipped by 5 bases and J by 4 bases; unmatched bases: 7. This chain's CDR3 is CASSLPWTGGTEAFF. Here the CDR3 DNA reads TGTGCCAGCAGCCTGCCCTGGACAGGGGGCACTGAAGCTTTCTTT.

This rearrangement joins TRBV7-6 to TRBJ1-1, with D possibly matching TRBD1 (5 bases). The germline V gene has CDR1 SGHVS and CDR2 FNYEAQ. Trimming removed 5 bases at V and 8 bases at J, with 21 bases between. The CDR3 totals 15 residues. The CDR3 loop is CASSPQRLGTAEAFF. The CDR3 DNA follows: TGTGCCAGCAGCCCGCAGAGGCTGGGGACTGCAGAAGCTTTCTTT.

V is TRBV7-9 and J is TRBJ1-3; D gene uncertain. In germline, CDR1 is SEHNR, CDR2 FQNEAQ (reference sequence). Deletions cut 3 bases from V and 0 bases from J, with 12 bases between. The CDR3 is 16 amino acids. Here the CDR3 DNA reads TGTGCCAGCAGCTTCCTCAGCTCGTCCTCTGGAAACACCATATATTTT. Amino acid sequence: CASSFLSSSSGNTIYF.

The chain is built from TRBV21-1 and TRBJ2-2. TRBV21-1 constitutes a pseudogene. This CDR3 spans 9 amino acids. Here the CDR3 DNA reads TGTGCCACCACCGGGGAGCTGTTTTTT. Translation: CATTGELFF.

The sample holds a few counts of this clone. V is TRBV28 and J is TRBJ2-1; 12 bases agree with TRBD2. The germline V gene encodes CDR1 MDHEN and CDR2 SYDVKM. Unmatched junction bases numbered 7, after V lost 2 bases and J lost 5 bases. The CDR3 is 17 amino acids. CDR3 region: CASSLLTSGRPDNEQFF. The CDR3 bases are TGTGCCAGCAGTTTACTGACTAGCGGGAGACCAGACAATGAGCAGTTCTTC.

The chain uses TRBV7-9 and TRBJ2-1; 10 bases align to TRBD2. In germline, CDR1 is SEHNR, CDR2 FQNEAQ (reference sequence). This CDR3 contains 17 residues. Unmatched junction bases numbered 13, after V lost 4 bases and J lost 7 bases. The CDR3 loop reads CASSWWRGLAEPNEQFF. Here the CDR3 DNA reads TGTGCCAGCAGCTGGTGGAGAGGACTAGCGGAGCCAAATGAGCAGTTCTTC.

V usage is TRBV15 and J usage is TRBJ2-2; D assignment may be TRBD1 or TRBD2 (5 bases each). V lost 0 bases, J lost 1 base, and 12 bases lay in between. In germline, CDR1 is LNHNV, CDR2 YYDKDF (reference sequence). This CDR3 contains 17 residues. Written as DNA, the CDR3 is TGTGCCACCAGCAGAGAGGTCGGGACGAAGAACACCGGGGAGCTGTTTTTT. This encodes CATSREVGTKNTGELFF.